This record concerns one TCR beta chain sequence. What it recognizes is unknown. The V segment lost 2 bases and the J segment 0 bases; nucleotides outside the gene matches: 4. The CDR3 covers 16 residues. Per germline, CDR1 SGHVS and CDR2 FNYEAQ. The data are from a study of siplizumab effects on memory and regulatory T cells. In each sample, roughly 100,000 TCR templates were assayed. This table comes from immunoSEQ multiplex PCR, and its TCRdb copy is limited to in-frame clones, with some not included. The sample comprises tens of thousands of clones, around 94% of which are singletons, and approximately 0.3% rests with the top ten. Regarding the study as a whole: No functional test confirmed suppression by proliferating siplizumab-culture Tregs.

The chain uses TRBV7-6 and TRBJ1-3; 7 bases agree with TRBD1. The receptor was derived from a human donor in good health. Sequences were obtained from non-Treg CD4+ T cells sorted from blood. In DNA form, the CDR3 reads TGTGCCAGCAGCTTACAAGGGACAGTCTCTGGAAACACCATATATTTT. Amino acids: CASSLQGTVSGNTIYF.